A single sample gave rise to the 25 T cell receptor beta chains below, sequenced in a study of blood T cell repertoires in COVID-19. Here immunoSEQ multiplex PCR was the method, and the copy in TCRdb shows in-frame clones only, minus some. The sample lists some 300,000 clones; about nine tenths were seen once. The sequenced sample was peripheral blood. These receptors came from a woman between 50 and 59 years old with COVID-19, enrolled during active disease.

This rearrangement joins TRBV20-1 to TRBJ1-3; D possibly corresponds to TRBD1 (5 bases). This CDR3 has 15 amino acids. V was clipped by 3 bases and J by 0 bases, with 12 bases between them. Germline loops: CDR1 DFQATT, CDR2 SNEGSKA (reference sequence). CDR3 amino acids: CSASRPGVSGNTIYF. The CDR3 coding sequence is TGCAGTGCTAGTCGGCCGGGGGTCTCTGGAAACACCATATATTTT.

The chain carries TRBV30 and TRBJ1-2, with 7 bases lining up with TRBD1. This CDR3 has 13 residues. Germline V CDR1 and CDR2: GTSNPN, SVGIG (reference sequence). V gave up 5 bases and J gave up 3 bases; unmatched junction bases: 6. The CDR3 region is CAWSAGGYYGYTF. For the CDR3, the DNA is TGTGCCTGGTCCGCAGGGGGATACTATGGCTACACCTTC.

V is TRBV7-2 and J is TRBJ1-1, with TRBD1 matching over 11 bases. There are 13 residues in the CDR3. V was clipped by 7 bases and J by 10 bases; unmatched bases: 8. Germline V lookup: CDR1 SGHTA, CDR2 FQGNSA. For the CDR3, the DNA is TGTGCCAGCAACGGACAGGGGGCTTTTGGAGCTTTCTTT. Encoded protein: CASNGQGAFGAFF.

This chain joins TRBV30 and TRBJ1-5, with 10 bases fitting TRBD1. V gave up 4 bases and J gave up 7 bases; unmatched junction bases: 7. Germline CDR1 GTSNPN, CDR2 SVGIG (reference sequence). This CDR3 contains 14 residues. Here the CDR3 reads CAWNLGQGWQPQHF. As DNA, the CDR3 is TGTGCCTGGAATCTGGGACAGGGGTGGCAGCCCCAGCATTTT.

This clone was detected ten times or more. The V gene is TRBV27, the J gene TRBJ1-2; D is ambiguous. The CDR3 has 16 amino acids. The germline gives CDR1 MNHEY, CDR2 SMNVEV (reference sequence). V gave up 0 bases and J gave up 4 bases, with 15 bases separating them. The CDR3 DNA is TGTGCCAGCAGTTTATCAACACAGTTCTTCCCCTATGGCTACACCTTC. It yields the protein CASSLSTQFFPYGYTF.

The chain carries TRBV7-2 and TRBJ1-5; 10 bases agree with TRBD1. CDR3 size: 15 residues. Germline CDR1 is SGHTA and CDR2 is FQGNSA. The V gene end was trimmed by 1 base and the J gene end by 7 bases; junction bases not matched to a gene: 4. CDR3 region: CASSLGQGAGQPQHF. CDR3 nucleotide sequence: TGTGCCAGCAGCTTAGGACAGGGGGCCGGGCAGCCCCAGCATTTT.

The chain is built from TRBV7-9 and TRBJ2-1; 10 nucleotides line up with TRBD1. The germline CDR1 and CDR2 sequences are SEHNR and FQNEAQ (reference sequence). Trimming removed 4 bases from V and 8 bases from J; junction bases left unmatched: 11. This CDR3 has 16 amino acids. As DNA, the CDR3 is TGTGCCAGCAGCTCTAATTGGGGGGACAGGGGCCATGAGCAGTTCTTC. Its protein product is CASSSNWGDRGHEQFF.

This chain connects TRBV11-3 to TRBJ2-5, with TRBD1 matching 8 bases. The CDR3 spans 16 residues. With V trimmed by 5 bases and J by 0 bases, 8 bases remained unmatched. Germline loops: CDR1 SGHNT, CDR2 YENEEA. This chain's CDR3 is CASSPGTGRYQETQYF. The CDR3 DNA sequence: TGTGCCAGCAGCCCGGGGACAGGCAGGTACCAAGAGACCCAGTACTTC.

This clone was seen a single time. The chain employs TRBV14 and TRBJ2-1, with a weak D call TRBD1 (6 bases). The CDR3 is 15 residues long. V was clipped by 4 bases and J by 4 bases, with 14 bases between them. The germline CDR1 and CDR2 sequences are SGHDN and FVKESK. The CDR3 is CASSLRGVQYNEQFF. CDR3 sequence (DNA): TGTGCCAGCAGCCTCAGGGGTGTCCAATACAATGAGCAGTTCTTC.

This clone was recorded only once. This chain joins TRBV24-1 and TRBJ2-3; TRBD2 might be the D (7 bases). This CDR3 comprises 16 residues. V lost 5 bases, J lost 6 bases, and 20 bases lay in between. From germline, CDR1 is KGHDR and CDR2 SFDVKD. CDR3 region: CATSARGVGTGDTQYF. CDR3 DNA sequence: TGTGCCACCAGTGCCCGGGGGGTAGGAACAGGGGATACGCAGTATTTT.

J is TRBJ1-5 and V is TRBV20-1, with 8 bases matching TRBD1. The ends lost 3 bases at V and 5 bases at J; junction bases unmatched: 12. The CDR3 is made up of 16 amino acids. CDR1 DFQATT and CDR2 SNEGSKA come from the germline V gene (reference sequence). The CDR3 DNA follows: TGCAGTGCTAGTCATTTAACGGACAGGGCCGATCAGCCCCAGCATTTT. Protein product: CSASHLTDRADQPQHF.

The chain combines TRBV5-1 with TRBJ2-3; 12 bases agree with TRBD2. The V and J ends lost 6 bases and 5 bases, in that order; junction bases with no gene match: 13. Per the germline V gene, CDR1 is SGHRS and CDR2 is YFSETQ. This CDR3 has 17 residues. The chain's CDR3 is CASMPQLAGGPVDTQYF. The CDR3 coding sequence is TGCGCCAGCATGCCCCAGCTAGCGGGAGGGCCCGTAGATACGCAGTATTTT.

The chain uses TRBV29-1 and TRBJ1-3; D is unresolved. The CDR3 extends over 13 amino acids. V lost 1 base, J lost 4 bases, and 8 bases lay in between. The germline gives CDR1 SQVTM, CDR2 ANQGSEA. The CDR3 protein is CSVEGAAGNTIYF. The DNA of the CDR3 is TGCAGCGTTGAAGGAGCTGCAGGAAACACCATATATTTT. Using reference TRBV29-1 and TRBJ1-3 for the parts outside the CDR3, the full variable domain is SAVISQKPSRDICQRGTSLTIQCQVDSQVTMMFWYRQQPGQSLTLIATANQGSEATYESGFVIDKFPISRPNLTFSTLTVSNMSPEDSSIYLCSVEGAAGNTIYFGEGSWLTVV.

This chain links TRBV6-1 with TRBJ1-1; D is possibly TRBD1 (5 bases). Germline loops: CDR1 MNHNS, CDR2 SASEGT. This CDR3 comprises 12 residues. Between the trimmed V and J ends, which lost 2 bases and 11 bases, there was a span of 12 bases. The DNA of the CDR3 is TGTGCCAGCAGTGAAAGCGGGGCTGGGGCTTTCTTT. This gives the protein CASSESGAGAFF.

This clone was seen a handful of times. The chain combines TRBV7-3 with TRBJ1-1; TRBD1 is a possible D gene (6 bases). Germline CDR1 SGHTA, CDR2 FQGTGA. Trimming shortened V by 4 bases and J by 1 base, and 7 bases separated the two germline ends. The CDR3 totals 13 residues. CDR3 nucleotides: TGTGCCAGCAGCTCGGACAGGAACACTGAAGCTTTCTTT. Amino acid sequence: CASSSDRNTEAFF.

CDR3 coding DNA: TGTGCCTGGGATGCGGGCCCTTCCTACAATGAGCAGTTCTTC. This sequence encodes CAWDAGPSYNEQFF. This chain links TRBV30 with TRBJ2-1, with D perhaps matching TRBD2 (5 bases). The CDR3 runs to 14 residues. V lost 5 bases and J 1 base, leaving 12 bases between the germline ends. CDR1 GTSNPN and CDR2 SVGIG come from the germline V gene (reference sequence).

The CDR3 region is CASSREGADTQYF. As DNA, the CDR3 is TGTGCCAGCAGTAGGGAGGGGGCAGATACGCAGTATTTT. J is TRBJ2-3 and V is TRBV7-6, with D possibly being TRBD2 (7 bases). There are 13 residues in the CDR3. The germline V and J ends were trimmed by 6 bases and 4 bases, with 11 bases remaining between them. Germline V gene sequence: CDR1 SGHVS, CDR2 FNYEAQ.

CDR3: CASGGIWGTEAFF. The CDR3 region has the DNA TGTGCCAGTGGCGGGATTTGGGGCACTGAAGCTTTCTTT. The chain couples TRBV19 to TRBJ1-1; D call uncertain. The ends were cut back, 8 bases at V and 4 bases at J, with 14 bases in the middle. This CDR3 comprises 13 residues. The germline V gene has CDR1 LNHDA and CDR2 SQIVND (reference sequence).

The V gene is TRBV5-1, the J gene TRBJ1-6; D call uncertain. CDR3 length equals 15 residues. Germline CDR1 and CDR2: SGHRS and YFSETQ. The V end lost 0 bases, the J end lost 0 bases, and 4 bases lay between the germline ends. The CDR3 region is CASSLASSYNSPLHF. CDR3 coding DNA: TGCGCCAGCAGCTTGGCCAGCTCCTATAATTCACCCCTCCACTTT. Full variable domain (rest looked up from reference TRBV5-1 and TRBJ1-6): KAGVTQTPRYLIKTRGQQVTLSCSPISGHRSVSWYQQTPGQGLQFLFEYFSETQRNKGNFPGRFSGRQFSNSRSEMNVSTLELGDSALYLCASSLASSYNSPLHFGNGTRLTVT.

CDR3 amino acids: CSVVNDGQAQGGYTF. CDR3 nucleotide sequence: TGCAGCGTTGTGAATGACGGACAGGCTCAGGGAGGCTACACCTTC. The rearrangement joins TRBV29-1 to TRBJ1-2; 7 bases agree with TRBD1. With V trimmed by 4 bases and J by 8 bases, 16 bases remained unmatched. The CDR3 has 15 amino acids. Germline CDR1 SQVTM, CDR2 ANQGSEA.

The CDR3 sequence: CASSPPLSGGETQYF. CDR3 nucleotide sequence: TGTGCCAGCTCACCGCCCCTCTCAGGAGGAGAGACCCAGTACTTC. The rearrangement joins TRBV18 to TRBJ2-5; a possible D gene is TRBD2 (5 bases). CDR1 is KGHSH and CDR2 is LQKENI in the germline V gene. V lost 3 bases and J 4 bases, leaving 15 bases between the germline ends. CDR3 length: 15 residues.

The chain recombines TRBV7-9 with TRBJ2-2; 8 nucleotides agree with TRBD2. The junction had 8 bases not matched to a gene; V was cut back by 5 bases and J by 6 bases. This CDR3 contains 15 residues. The germline CDR1 and CDR2 sequences are SEHNR and FQNEAQ (reference sequence). CDR3 coding DNA: TGTGCCAGCAGCCCCCTTAGGCGGGAGGCCGGGGAGCTGTTTTTT. Residues: CASSPLRREAGELFF. Full variable domain (outside the CDR3, taken from reference TRBV7-9 and TRBJ2-2): DTGVSQNPRHKITKRGQNVTFRCDPISEHNRLYWYRQTLGQGPEFLTYFQNEAQLEKSRLLSDRFSAERPKGSFSTLEIQRTEQGDSAMYLCASSPLRREAGELFFGEGSRLTVL.

The chain couples TRBV19 to TRBJ2-1; TRBD2 aligns across 10 bases. Germline values: CDR1 LNHDA, CDR2 SQIVND (reference sequence). This CDR3 comprises 19 residues. After removal of 3 bases from V and 7 bases from J, the junction contained 18 bases not matched to a gene. CDR3 residues: CASSIPGFSGRSPGNEQFF. The CDR3 nucleotides read TGTGCCAGTAGTATCCCGGGCTTTAGCGGGAGGTCCCCGGGGAATGAGCAGTTCTTC. The variable domain in full, with the rest retrieved from reference TRBV19 and TRBJ2-1, is DGGITQSPKYLFRKEGQNVTLSCEQNLNHDAMYWYRQDPGQGLRLIYYSQIVNDFQKGDIAEGYSVSREKKESFPLTVTSAQKNPTAFYLCASSIPGFSGRSPGNEQFFGPGTRLTVL.

This clone is a singleton in its sample. The chain is built from TRBV5-1 and TRBJ1-5; D is uncertain. From germline, CDR1 is SGHRS and CDR2 YFSETQ. The CDR3 extends over 14 amino acids. V was clipped by 2 bases and J by 0 bases, with 6 bases between them. The CDR3 nucleotides are TGCGCCAGCAGCTTCGGGAATAGCAATCAGCCCCAGCATTTT. It specifies CASSFGNSNQPQHF.

This rearrangement joins TRBV30 to TRBJ2-3; 10 nucleotides match TRBD2. CDR3 length equals 15 residues. Trimming took 3 bases from V and 4 from J; bases not matched to a gene: 7. The V gene's germline CDR1 is GTSNPN and CDR2 SVGIG (reference sequence). CDR3 region: CAWRGEREGPDTQYF. The CDR3 nucleotides read TGTGCCTGGAGGGGTGAGCGGGAGGGCCCAGATACGCAGTATTTT.